This TCR beta chain was observed in a study of cytomegalovirus exposure and HLA in healthy donors. This clone was recorded a few times. Its antigen is as yet unknown. The PCR was carried out with 60 Vbeta primers and 13 Jbeta primers. TCRdb's copy holds only in-frame clones and misses some; the assay was immunoSEQ multiplex PCR. The sample shows about 140,000 clones, about 80% of them seen only once. Study conclusions and caveats: Being productive about 90% or about 30% of the time was typical of most TCR beta V segments in an earlier analysis. In a later analysis, at a false discovery rate of 0.05, approximately 15,000 TCR beta sequences matched HLA alleles. A later analysis showed that HLA-associated TCR beta chains had undergone more clonal expansion than equally common others. A few chains tied to CMV proved CMV antigen-specific in vitro.

The sample comprised PBMCs. The sequence was obtained from a man aged 35-49 years in good health and CMV-seropositive.

As DNA, the CDR3 is TGTGCCAGTAGTATAGATCGGAAGGGGGCCAGCAATCAGCCCCAGCATTTT. The encoded protein is CASSIDRKGASNQPQHF. The chain combines TRBV19 with TRBJ1-5; 7 bases match TRBD1. The trim removed 0 bases at V and 1 base at J, leaving 6 bases unmatched. The CDR3 has 17 amino acids. The germline CDR1 and CDR2 sequences are LNHDA and SQIVND (reference sequence).